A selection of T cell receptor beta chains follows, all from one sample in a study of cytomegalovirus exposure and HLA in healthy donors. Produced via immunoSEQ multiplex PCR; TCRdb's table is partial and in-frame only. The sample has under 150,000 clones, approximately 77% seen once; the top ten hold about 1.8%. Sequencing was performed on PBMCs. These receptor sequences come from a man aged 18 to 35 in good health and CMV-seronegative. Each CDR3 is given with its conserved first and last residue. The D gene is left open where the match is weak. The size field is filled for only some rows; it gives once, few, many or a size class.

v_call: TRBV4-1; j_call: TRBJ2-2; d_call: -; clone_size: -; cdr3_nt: TGCGCCAGCAGCCAAGATAAGGACGGACGGAGGGGCACCGGGGAGCTGTTTTTT; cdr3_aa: CASSQDKDGRRGTGELFF
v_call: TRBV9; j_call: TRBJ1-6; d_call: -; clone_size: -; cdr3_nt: TGTGCCAGCAGCCCCCGGGGTAAATTGGAGAATTCACCCCTCCACTTT; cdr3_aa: CASSPRGKLENSPLHF
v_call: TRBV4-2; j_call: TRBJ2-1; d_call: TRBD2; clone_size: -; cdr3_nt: TGTGCCAGCAGCCGCCGGGGGGGCACCTACAATGAGCAGTTCTTC; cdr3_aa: CASSRRGGTYNEQFF
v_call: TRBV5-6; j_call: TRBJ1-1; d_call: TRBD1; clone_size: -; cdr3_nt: TGTGCCAGCAGCTTAAGGGGTGCAGGGGGAAGAAGTGCTGAAGCTTTCTTT; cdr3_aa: CASSLRGAGGRSAEAFF
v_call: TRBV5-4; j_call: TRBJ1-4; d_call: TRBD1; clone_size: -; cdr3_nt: TGTGCCAGCAGCACTACAGGGGTTACTGAAAAACTGTTTTTT; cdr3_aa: CASSTTGVTEKLFF
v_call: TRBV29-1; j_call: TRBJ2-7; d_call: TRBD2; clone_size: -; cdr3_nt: TGCAGCGCTCAACGGGGGGGGAGCTCCTACGAGCAGTACTTC; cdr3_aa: CSAQRGGSSYEQYF
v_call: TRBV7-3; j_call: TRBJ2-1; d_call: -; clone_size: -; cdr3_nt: TGTGCCAGCAGACCGACTGGATTCGCCTCCTACAATGAGCAGTTCTTC; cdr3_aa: CASRPTGFASYNEQFF
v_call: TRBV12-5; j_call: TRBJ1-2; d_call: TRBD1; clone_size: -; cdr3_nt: TGTGCTAGTGGGTGGGACAGCGCTAACTATGGCTACACCTTC; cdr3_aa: CASGWDSANYGYTF
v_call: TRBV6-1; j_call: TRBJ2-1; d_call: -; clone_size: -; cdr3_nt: TGTGCCAGCAGGCTTCAGGCAGGGGTCAATGAGCAGTTCTTC; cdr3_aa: CASRLQAGVNEQFF
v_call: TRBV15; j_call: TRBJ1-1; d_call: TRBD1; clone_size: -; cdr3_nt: TGTGCCACCAGCAGGGCCCAACAGGGGTCGTGGACTGAAGCTTTCTTT; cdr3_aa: CATSRAQQGSWTEAFF
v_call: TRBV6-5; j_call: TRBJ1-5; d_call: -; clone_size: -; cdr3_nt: TGTGCCAGCAGTTACTCAAGGCAGGGGACTCAGCCCCAGCATTTT; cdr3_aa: CASSYSRQGTQPQHF
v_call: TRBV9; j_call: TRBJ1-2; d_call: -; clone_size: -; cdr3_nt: TGTGCCAGCAGCGTAGTTGTGGGGCATGGCTACACCTTC; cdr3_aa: CASSVVVGHGYTF
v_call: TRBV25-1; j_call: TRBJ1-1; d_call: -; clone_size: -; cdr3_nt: TGTGCCAGCAGTCCCACTCGGTGGAACACTGAAGCTTTCTTT; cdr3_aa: CASSPTRWNTEAFF
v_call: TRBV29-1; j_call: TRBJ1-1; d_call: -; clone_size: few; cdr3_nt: TGCAGCGTCGACCGGGGGTTGAACACTGAAGCTTTCTTT; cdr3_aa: CSVDRGLNTEAFF
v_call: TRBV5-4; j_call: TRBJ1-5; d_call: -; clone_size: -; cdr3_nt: TGTGCCAGCAGCCCGGATGCGGGGGATCAGCCCCAGCATTTT; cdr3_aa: CASSPDAGDQPQHF
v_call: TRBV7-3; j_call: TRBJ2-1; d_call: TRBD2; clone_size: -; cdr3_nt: TGTGCCAGCAGCCAGGACTTCGTAGCGGGGGGCAACAATGAGCAGTTCTTC; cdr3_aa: CASSQDFVAGGNNEQFF
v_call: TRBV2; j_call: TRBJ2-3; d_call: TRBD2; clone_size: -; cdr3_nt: TGTGCCAACCGAGCGGGGGGCGGGGGCACGCAGTATTTT; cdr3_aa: CANRAGGGGTQYF
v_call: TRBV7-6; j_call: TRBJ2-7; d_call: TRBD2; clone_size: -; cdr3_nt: TGTGCCAGCAGCCCCCTCATGCGGGGGGCATCCTACGAGCAGTACTTC; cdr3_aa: CASSPLMRGASYEQYF
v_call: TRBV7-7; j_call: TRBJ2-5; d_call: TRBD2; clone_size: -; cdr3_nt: TGTGCCAGCAGCTTGGCTAGCGGTTTTCAAGAGACCCAGTACTTC; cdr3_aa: CASSLASGFQETQYF
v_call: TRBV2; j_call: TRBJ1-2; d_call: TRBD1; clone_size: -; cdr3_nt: TGTGCCAGCGGACAGGGAGGGTATGGCTACACCTTC; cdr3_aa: CASGQGGYGYTF
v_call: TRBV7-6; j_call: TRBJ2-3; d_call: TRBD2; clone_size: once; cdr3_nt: TGTGCCAGCAGCTCTCTAGCGGGGGGCACAGATACGCAGTATTTT; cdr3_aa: CASSSLAGGTDTQYF
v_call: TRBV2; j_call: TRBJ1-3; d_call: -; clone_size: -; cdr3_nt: TGTGCCAGCAGTGCGGGTTCCTGGATCTCTGGAAACACCATATATTTT; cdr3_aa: CASSAGSWISGNTIYF
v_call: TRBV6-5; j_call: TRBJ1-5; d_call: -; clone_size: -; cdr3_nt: TGTGCCAGCAGTTACCGTTACGGGGGGATGCAGCCCCAGCATTTT; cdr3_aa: CASSYRYGGMQPQHF
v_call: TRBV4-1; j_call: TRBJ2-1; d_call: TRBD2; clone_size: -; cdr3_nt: TGCGCCAGCAGCCAGAACGTAGCGGGGGTCTACAATGAGCAGTTCTTC; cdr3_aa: CASSQNVAGVYNEQFF
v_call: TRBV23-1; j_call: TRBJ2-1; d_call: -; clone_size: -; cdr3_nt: TGCGCCAGCAGTCACCGGTACAGGGCCAATGAGCAGTTCTTC; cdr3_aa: CASSHRYRANEQFF
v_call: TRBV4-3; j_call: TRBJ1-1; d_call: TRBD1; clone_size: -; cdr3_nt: TGCGCCAGCAGCCAAGTGACAGGAGGGGGCTCGAACACTGAAGCTTTCTTT; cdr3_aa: CASSQVTGGGSNTEAFF
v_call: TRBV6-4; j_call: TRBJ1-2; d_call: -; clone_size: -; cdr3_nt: TGTGCCAGCAGTGACTCAGAGGGAGGTGGCTATGGCTACACCTTC; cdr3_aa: CASSDSEGGGYGYTF
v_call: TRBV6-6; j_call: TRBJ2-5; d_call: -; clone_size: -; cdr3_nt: TGTGCTGTTGGTCCAATTCCCAGGGAGACCCAGTACTTC; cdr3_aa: CAVGPIPRETQYF
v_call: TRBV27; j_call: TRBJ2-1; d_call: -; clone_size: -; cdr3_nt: TGTGCCAGCCTCGCGGTTGGACGGCTGAGGGTCAATGAGCAGTTCTTC; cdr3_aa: CASLAVGRLRVNEQFF
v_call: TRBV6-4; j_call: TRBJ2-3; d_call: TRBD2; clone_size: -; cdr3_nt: TGTGCCAGCAGTGAGAGCGGGGAAGGGGATACGCAGTATTTT; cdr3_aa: CASSESGEGDTQYF
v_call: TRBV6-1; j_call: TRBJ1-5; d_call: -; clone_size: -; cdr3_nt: TGTGCCAGCAGTTGGGGGGGCCCTTGGCCCCAGCATTTT; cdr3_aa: CASSWGGPWPQHF
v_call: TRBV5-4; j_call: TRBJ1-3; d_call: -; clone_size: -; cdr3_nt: TGTGCCAGCAGCTTGGGCGGGAGGCGTCCTGGAAACACCATATATTTT; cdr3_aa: CASSLGGRRPGNTIYF
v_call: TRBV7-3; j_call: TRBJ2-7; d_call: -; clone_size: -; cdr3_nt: TGTGCCAGCAACCGGGACTACGAGCAGTACTTC; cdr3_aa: CASNRDYEQYF
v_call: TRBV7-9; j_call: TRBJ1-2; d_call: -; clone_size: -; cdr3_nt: TGTGCCAGCAGCTCAAGGACAGCGGGCTACACCTTC; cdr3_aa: CASSSRTAGYTF
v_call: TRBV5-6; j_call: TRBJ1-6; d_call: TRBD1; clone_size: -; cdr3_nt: TGTGCCAGCAGCTTGGGACAGGGGTCTAATTCACCCCTCCACTTT; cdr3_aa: CASSLGQGSNSPLHF
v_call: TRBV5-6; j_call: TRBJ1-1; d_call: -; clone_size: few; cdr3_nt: TGTGCCAGCAGCTTGGCGGGGGGGGTAACTGAAGCTTTCTTT; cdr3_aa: CASSLAGGVTEAFF
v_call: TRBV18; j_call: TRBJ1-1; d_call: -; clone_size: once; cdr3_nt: TGTGCCAGCTCACCACCAAGAACAGGAAGGGTGAACACTGAAGCTTTCTTT; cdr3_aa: CASSPPRTGRVNTEAFF
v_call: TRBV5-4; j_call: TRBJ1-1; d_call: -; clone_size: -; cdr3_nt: TGTGCCAGCAGCTTGGGGCAGATCAACACTGAAGCTTTCTTT; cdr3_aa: CASSLGQINTEAFF
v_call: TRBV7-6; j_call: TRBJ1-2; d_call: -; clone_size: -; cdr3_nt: TGTGCCAGCAGCCCGGGCGTCGGGGGGAACTATGGCTACACCTTC; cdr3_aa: CASSPGVGGNYGYTF
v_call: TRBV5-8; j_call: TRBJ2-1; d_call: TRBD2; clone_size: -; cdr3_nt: TGTGCCAGCAGCCCCGGGGGGGAGCAGTTCTTC; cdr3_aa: CASSPGGEQFF
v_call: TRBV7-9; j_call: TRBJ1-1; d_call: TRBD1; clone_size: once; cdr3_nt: TGTGCCAGCAGCTTAGGGACCGGGACAGATAAGGAAGCTTTCTTT; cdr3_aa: CASSLGTGTDKEAFF
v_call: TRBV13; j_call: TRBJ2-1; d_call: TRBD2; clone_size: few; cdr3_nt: TGTGCCAGCAGCTTCCTACTAGCGGGGGGCCAAGGGACTGAGCAGTTCTTC; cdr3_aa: CASSFLLAGGQGTEQFF
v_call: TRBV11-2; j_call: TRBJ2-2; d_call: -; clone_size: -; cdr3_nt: TGTGCCAGCAGCTCCCGGACGGACACTTGGCTGTTTTTT; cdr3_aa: CASSSRTDTWLFF
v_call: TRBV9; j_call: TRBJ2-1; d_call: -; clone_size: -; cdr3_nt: TGTGCCAGCAGCGTACAAGAGACAGAGCACGCCTCTATTGAGCAGTTCTTC; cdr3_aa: CASSVQETEHASIEQFF
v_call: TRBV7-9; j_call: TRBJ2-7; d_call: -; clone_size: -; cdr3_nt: TGTGCCAGCAGCCCCGGGACAAGCTCCTACGAGCAGTACTTC; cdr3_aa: CASSPGTSSYEQYF
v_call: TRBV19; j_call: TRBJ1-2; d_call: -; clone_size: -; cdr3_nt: TGTGCCAGTAGTTTGGTCTACAGGGTGGATGGCTACACCTTC; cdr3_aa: CASSLVYRVDGYTF
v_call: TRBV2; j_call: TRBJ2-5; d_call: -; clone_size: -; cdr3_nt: TGTGCCAGCAGCGTTGACCGGACACCCCAAGAGACCCAGTACTTC; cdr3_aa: CASSVDRTPQETQYF
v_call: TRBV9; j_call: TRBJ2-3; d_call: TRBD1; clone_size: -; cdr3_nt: TGTGCCAGCAGCGTAGTCCGGACAGGGGCAGGGGATACGCAGTATTTT; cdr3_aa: CASSVVRTGAGDTQYF
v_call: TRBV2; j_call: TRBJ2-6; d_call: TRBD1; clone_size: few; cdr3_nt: TGTGCCAGCAGCCGGGACAGGGGTTCTGGGGCCAACGTCCTGACTTTC; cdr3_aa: CASSRDRGSGANVLTF
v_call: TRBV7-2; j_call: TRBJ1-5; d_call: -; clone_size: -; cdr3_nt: TGTGCCAGCAGCAGGCAGGGTCAGCCCCAGCATTTT; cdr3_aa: CASSRQGQPQHF
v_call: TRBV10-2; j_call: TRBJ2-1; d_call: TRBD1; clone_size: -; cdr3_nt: TGCGCCAGTACCGGGACAGGAGTTTACAATGAGCAGTTCTTC; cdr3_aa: CASTGTGVYNEQFF
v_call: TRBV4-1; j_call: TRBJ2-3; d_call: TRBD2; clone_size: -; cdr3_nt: TGCGCCAGCAGCCAAGAATCGCCGGGGGGGCCGGGAGATACGCAGTATTTT; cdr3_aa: CASSQESPGGPGDTQYF
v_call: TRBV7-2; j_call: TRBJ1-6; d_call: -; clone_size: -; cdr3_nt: TGTGCCAGCAGCCCTCCGGGACTGAGTAATTCACCCCTCCACTTT; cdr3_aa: CASSPPGLSNSPLHF
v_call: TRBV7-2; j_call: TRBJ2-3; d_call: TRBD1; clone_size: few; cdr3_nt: TGTGCCAGCAGCTTAGGGGGGACAGTTGATACGCAGTATTTT; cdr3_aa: CASSLGGTVDTQYF
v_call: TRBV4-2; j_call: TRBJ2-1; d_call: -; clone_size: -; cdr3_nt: TGTGCCAGCAGCCAAGATAGGACTGGGAGCTCCTACAATGAGCAGTTCTTC; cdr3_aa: CASSQDRTGSSYNEQFF
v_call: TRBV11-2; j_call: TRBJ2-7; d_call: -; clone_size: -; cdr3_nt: TGTGCCAGCAGCTTAGACAGGGGACACGAGCAGTACTTC; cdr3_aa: CASSLDRGHEQYF
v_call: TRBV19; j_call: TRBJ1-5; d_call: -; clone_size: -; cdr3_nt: TGTGCCAGTAGGAGTGTGGGCAATCAGCCCCAGCATTTT; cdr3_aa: CASRSVGNQPQHF